This T cell receptor beta chain was recorded in a study of blood T cell repertoires in COVID-19. In the study overall: Both acute and convalescent COVID-19 samples were obtained from the United States, Italy and Spain. T cells, B-cell-depleted T cells, or PBMCs supplied cDNA or gDNA.

During active infection, Seattle patients enrolled and were then monitored through disease. Original analysis: Amplifying reference gene primers gave estimates of nucleated cell counts. Measured with immunoSEQ multiplex PCR; TCRdb has only the in-frame clones, and not every one. The DNA gave D and trimming, while V, J and clone size come from that table. The sample carries about 200,000 clones, 85% recorded once. The receptor comes from a man aged 55 to 70 with COVID-19, enrolled during active disease. Material for sequencing was peripheral blood.

The CDR3 DNA is TGTGCCAGCAGCCAAGATTCACAGGGGGCGCGGTATGGCTACACCTTC. Its protein is CASSQDSQGARYGYTF. The chain joins TRBV3-1 (or the pseudogene TRBV3-2) to TRBJ1-2; 9 bases fit TRBD1. Germline V CDR1 and CDR2: LGHDT, YNNKEL (reference sequence). The J segment lost 5 bases and the V segment lost 0 bases, leaving 7 bases of the junction unmatched. The CDR3 contains 16 residues.